The 18 T cell receptor beta chains reported below all come from one sample, sequenced in a study of cytomegalovirus exposure and HLA in healthy donors. The PCR contained 60 Vbeta and 13 Jbeta primers. Here immunoSEQ multiplex PCR was the method, and the copy in TCRdb shows in-frame clones only, minus some. The profile shows some 130,000 clones, 76% of them singletons. Material: PBMCs. These receptors originate from a man aged 35 to 55 in good health and CMV-seronegative.

The CDR3 coding sequence is TGCAGCGTTGCCGGTGGACATAACTATGGCTACACCTTC. Protein sequence: CSVAGGHNYGYTF. The chain carries TRBV29-1 and TRBJ1-2; the D gene is possibly TRBD1 (5 bases). There are 13 residues in the CDR3. The V and J ends lost 4 bases and 1 base respectively, with 10 bases between them. CDR1 SQVTM and CDR2 ANQGSEA come from the germline V gene.

This clone was seen a few times. The chain employs TRBV7-9 and TRBJ2-7; TRBD2 matches at 12 bases. Losses at the gene ends were 5 bases for V and 0 bases for J; bases not matched to a gene: 8. This CDR3 region has 17 residues. Looked up from germline, CDR1 is SEHNR and CDR2 is FQNEAQ (reference sequence). This chain's CDR3 is CASSRGLAGPLSYEQYF. The DNA for the CDR3 is TGTGCCAGCAGCAGAGGACTAGCGGGACCACTCTCCTACGAGCAGTACTTC.

This chain connects TRBV4-3 to TRBJ1-2, with TRBD1 matching 7 bases. J lost 4 bases, V lost 4 bases, and 12 bases had no gene match. The CDR3 spans 16 residues. Germline CDR1 reads LGHNA; CDR2 reads YSLEER. This CDR3 is CASSPSGDSLPYGYTF. The CDR3 DNA follows: TGCGCCAGCAGCCCTTCGGGGGACAGTCTCCCCTATGGCTACACCTTC.

This clone was picked up one time. This chain joins TRBV5-1 and TRBJ1-2, with a tentative D call TRBD1 (5 bases). This CDR3 spans 13 amino acids. Between the trimmed V and J ends, which lost 3 bases and 3 bases, there was a span of 9 bases. Germline-derived CDR1 and CDR2 are SGHRS and YFSETQ. CDR3 nucleotides: TGCGCCAGCAGCTCAACAGGTGACTATGGCTACACCTTC. Its translation is CASSSTGDYGYTF.

This clone has only a few counts. The V and J genes are TRBV7-9 and TRBJ2-1; the D gene is possibly TRBD1 (5 bases). Deletions cut 1 base from V and 8 bases from J, with 12 bases between. Per the germline V gene, CDR1 is SEHNR and CDR2 is FQNEAQ (reference sequence). This CDR3 contains 14 residues. The CDR3 coding sequence is TGTGCCAGCAGCTTAGACAGGTGGCACGATGAGCAGTTCTTC. It encodes CASSLDRWHDEQFF.

This rearrangement joins TRBV27 to TRBJ2-1, with TRBD2 as a possible D gene (5 bases). This CDR3 contains 17 residues. The V gene's germline CDR1 is MNHEY and CDR2 SMNVEV (reference sequence). V was cut by 3 bases and J by 0 bases, with 15 bases left in between. The CDR3 region is CASSFRLQRSSYNEQFF. CDR3 nucleotide sequence: TGTGCCAGCAGTTTCCGCTTGCAGCGGAGCTCCTACAATGAGCAGTTCTTC.

The chain joins TRBV10-3 to TRBJ2-7; 12 positions match TRBD2. From germline, CDR1 is ENHRY and CDR2 SYGVKD. Unmatched junction bases numbered 11, after V lost 2 bases and J lost 9 bases. This CDR3 region has 16 residues. CDR3 sequence: CAISEPGLAGPQGQYF. The CDR3, as DNA: TGTGCCATCAGTGAGCCTGGACTAGCGGGGCCACAGGGGCAGTACTTC.

The V gene is TRBV29-1, the J gene TRBJ2-1, with D perhaps TRBD2 (6 bases). The germline V gene has CDR1 SQVTM and CDR2 ANQGSEA. V lost 7 bases and J 7 bases, leaving 20 bases between the germline ends. This CDR3 spans 14 amino acids. The CDR3 loop is CSAAGGSMKNEQFF. Written as DNA, the CDR3 is TGCAGCGCCGCTGGGGGGAGTATGAAAAATGAGCAGTTCTTC.

V is TRBV9 and J is TRBJ2-7; 9 positions agree with TRBD2. J lost 1 base, V lost 4 bases, and 12 bases had no gene match. The germline V gene encodes CDR1 SGDLS and CDR2 YYNGEE. This CDR3 is built from 17 residues. In DNA form, the CDR3 reads TGTGCCAGCAGCCCGTCAATAGCGGGAGAGTGGTCCTACGAGCAGTACTTC. Its translation: CASSPSIAGEWSYEQYF.

The chain carries TRBV7-3 and TRBJ2-3; 11 bases map to TRBD2. V trimming: 5 bases; J trimming: 6 bases; junction bases outside the gene matches: 4. This CDR3 has 14 amino acids. The germline CDR1 and CDR2 sequences are SGHTA and FQGTGA. In DNA, the CDR3 is TGTGCCAGCAGCAGTAGCGGGGGGGTTGATACGCAGTATTTT. Protein sequence: CASSSSGGVDTQYF.

This chain uses TRBV4-2 with TRBJ2-3; D is undetermined. Per germline, CDR1 LGHNA and CDR2 YNFKEQ. With 4 bases removed from V and 2 bases from J, the gap between germline ends came to 16 bases. CDR3 size: 16 residues. The CDR3 DNA sequence: TGTGCCAGCAGCCCCCAGAGGAGAACGGTCACAGATACGCAGTATTTT. This sequence encodes CASSPQRRTVTDTQYF.

This clone was seen once. This chain joins TRBV30 and TRBJ1-2; TRBD1 might be the D (6 bases). Germline V gene lookup returns CDR1 GTSNPN and CDR2 SVGIG (reference sequence). Between the trimmed V and J ends, which lost 1 base and 4 bases, there was a span of 19 bases. This CDR3 contains 16 residues. CDR3 sequence: CAWSGPARGARYGYTF. The DNA for the CDR3 is TGTGCCTGGAGTGGCCCAGCCCGGGGGGCCCGCTATGGCTACACCTTC.

This clone was seen once. For the CDR3, the DNA is TGTGCCAGCAGCTTAGTATACGTGGGGGCCTCCACAGATACGCAGTATTTT. This translates into CASSLVYVGASTDTQYF. This sequence joins TRBV7-2 and TRBJ2-3; TRBD1 is a possible D gene (6 bases). Germline lookup yields CDR1 SGHTA and CDR2 FQGNSA. With 1 base removed from V and 2 bases from J, the gap between germline ends came to 16 bases. The CDR3 contains 17 residues. Full variable domain (missing parts from reference TRBV7-2 and TRBJ2-3): GAGVSQSPSNKVTEKGKDVELRCDPISGHTALYWYRQSLGQGLEFLIYFQGNSAPDKSGLPSDRFSAERTGGSVSTLTIQRTQQEDSAVYLCASSLVYVGASTDTQYFGPGTRLTVL.

The chain employs TRBV5-1 and TRBJ2-1; tentative D call: TRBD2 (6 bases). Germline values: CDR1 SGHRS, CDR2 YFSETQ. The CDR3 is 15 amino acids. With 0 bases removed from V and 5 bases from J, the gap between germline ends came to 12 bases. Here the CDR3 DNA reads TGCGCCAGCAGCTTGGGGGGGGAAAGAGACAATGAGCAGTTCTTC. Translating gives CASSLGGERDNEQFF.

The rearrangement uses TRBV10-3 and TRBJ2-7; D gene uncertain. V was clipped by 6 bases and J by 2 bases, with 5 bases between them. Germline CDR1 is ENHRY and CDR2 is SYGVKD. The CDR3 contains 11 residues. CDR3 sequence reads: CAIRGAYEQYF. The CDR3 DNA reads as TGTGCCATCAGAGGAGCCTACGAGCAGTACTTC.

V usage is TRBV30 and J usage is TRBJ2-7; 9 nucleotides align to TRBD2. The junction had 7 bases not matched to a gene; V was cut back by 8 bases and J by 5 bases. The CDR3 is made up of 12 amino acids. Germline V gene data show CDR1 as GTSNPN and CDR2 as SVGIG (reference sequence). The CDR3 DNA follows: TGTGCCGGACGGGCTAGCGGGAACGAGCAGTACTTC. This translates into CAGRASGNEQYF.

This clone was counted between two and nine times. The V call is TRBV7-8, the J call TRBJ2-7, with D tentatively TRBD1 (5 bases). V dropped 3 bases and J dropped 1 base, with 7 bases sitting between them. This CDR3 is built from 13 residues. The germline V gene has CDR1 SGHVS and CDR2 FQNEAQ. The CDR3 DNA follows: TGTGCCAGCAGCTTCAGGGTTTCCTACGAGCAGTACTTC. It encodes CASSFRVSYEQYF.

J is TRBJ2-7 and V is TRBV29-1, with D maybe TRBD1 (6 bases). The V gene's germline CDR1 is SQVTM and CDR2 ANQGSEA. The germline V and J ends were trimmed by 2 bases and 4 bases, with 12 bases remaining between them. The CDR3 runs 13 residues. The CDR3 DNA reads as TGCAGCGTTGAATTGTGGGGGCTGTACGAGCAGTACTTC. Translated: CSVELWGLYEQYF.